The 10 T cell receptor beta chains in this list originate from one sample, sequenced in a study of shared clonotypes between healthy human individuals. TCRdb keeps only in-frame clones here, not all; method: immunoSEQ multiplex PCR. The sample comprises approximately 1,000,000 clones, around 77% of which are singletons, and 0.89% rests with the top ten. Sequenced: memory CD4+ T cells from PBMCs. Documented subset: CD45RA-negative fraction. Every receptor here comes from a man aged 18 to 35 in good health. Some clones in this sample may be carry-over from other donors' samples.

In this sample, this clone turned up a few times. CDR3 loop: CASSPHPGTSDTQYF. For the CDR3, the DNA is TGTGCCAGCAGCCCCCATCCCGGGACGTCGGATACGCAGTATTTT. The gene calls are TRBV7-3 and TRBJ2-3; D is perhaps TRBD1 or TRBD2 (5 bases each). Germline V lookup: CDR1 SGHTA, CDR2 FQGTGA. The CDR3 totals 15 residues. Trimming removed 5 bases at V and 6 bases at J, with 18 bases between.

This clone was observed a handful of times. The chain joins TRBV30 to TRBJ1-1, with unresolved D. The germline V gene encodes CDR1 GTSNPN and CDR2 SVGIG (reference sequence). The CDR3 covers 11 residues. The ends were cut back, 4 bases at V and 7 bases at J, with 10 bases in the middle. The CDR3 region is CAWTEAGEAFF. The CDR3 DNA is TGTGCCTGGACCGAGGCGGGTGAAGCTTTCTTT.

This CDR3 is CASSAAGVGYNEQFF. The DNA for the CDR3 is TGTGCCAGCAGCGCAGCGGGAGTTGGATACAATGAGCAGTTCTTC. V gene TRBV9 combines with J gene TRBJ2-1; TRBD2 agrees at 8 bases. The CDR3 runs 15 residues. V was clipped by 3 bases and J by 4 bases; unmatched bases: 6. CDR1 is SGDLS and CDR2 is YYNGEE in the germline V gene.

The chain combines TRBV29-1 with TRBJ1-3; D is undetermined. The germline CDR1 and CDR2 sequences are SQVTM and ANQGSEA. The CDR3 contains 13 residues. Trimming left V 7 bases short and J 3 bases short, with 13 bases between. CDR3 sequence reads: CSGGPRGGNTIYF. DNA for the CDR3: TGCAGCGGAGGCCCTCGGGGTGGAAACACCATATATTTT.

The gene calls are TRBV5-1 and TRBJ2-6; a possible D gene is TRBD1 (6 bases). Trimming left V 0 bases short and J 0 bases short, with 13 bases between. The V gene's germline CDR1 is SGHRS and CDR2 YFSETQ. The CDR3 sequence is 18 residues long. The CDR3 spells CASSLDGQGLSGANVLTF. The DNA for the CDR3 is TGCGCCAGCAGCTTGGACGGGCAGGGGCTCTCTGGGGCCAACGTCCTGACTTTC.

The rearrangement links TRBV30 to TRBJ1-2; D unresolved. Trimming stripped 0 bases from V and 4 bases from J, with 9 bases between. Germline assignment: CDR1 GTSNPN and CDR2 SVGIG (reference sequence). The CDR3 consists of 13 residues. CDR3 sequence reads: CAWSVDSRYGYTF. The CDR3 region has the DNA TGTGCCTGGAGTGTGGATAGTCGCTATGGCTACACCTTC.

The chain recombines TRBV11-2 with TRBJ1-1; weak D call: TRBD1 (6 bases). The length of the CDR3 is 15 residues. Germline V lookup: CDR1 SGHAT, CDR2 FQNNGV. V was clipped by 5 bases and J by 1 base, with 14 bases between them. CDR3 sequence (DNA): TGTGCCAGCAGCCTCTCTGGGGGCAGGAACACTGAAGCTTTCTTT. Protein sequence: CASSLSGGRNTEAFF. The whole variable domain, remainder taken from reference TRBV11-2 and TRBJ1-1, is EAGVAQSPRYKIIEKRQSVAFWCNPISGHATLYWYQQILGQGPKLLIQFQNNGVVDDSQLPKDRFSAERLKGVDSTLKIQPAKLEDSAVYLCASSLSGGRNTEAFFGQGTRLTVV.

CDR3: CASNLLAGETYEQYF. CDR3 nucleotide sequence: TGTGCCAGCAACCTCCTAGCGGGGGAAACCTACGAGCAGTACTTC. The rearrangement joins TRBV2 to TRBJ2-7, with 10 bases identical to TRBD2. This CDR3 spans 15 amino acids. Germline V CDR1 and CDR2: SNHLY, FYNNEI. V shed 7 bases and J 2 bases; nucleotides not matched to a gene: 8.

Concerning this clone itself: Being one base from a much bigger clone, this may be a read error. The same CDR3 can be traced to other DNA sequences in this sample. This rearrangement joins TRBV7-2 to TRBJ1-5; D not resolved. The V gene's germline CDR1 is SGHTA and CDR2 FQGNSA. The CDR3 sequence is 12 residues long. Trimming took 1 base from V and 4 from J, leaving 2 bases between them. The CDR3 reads CASSLGNQPQHF. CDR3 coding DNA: TGTGCCAGCAGCTTAGGGAATCAGCCCCAGCATTTT.

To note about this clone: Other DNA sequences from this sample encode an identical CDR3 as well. The CDR3 DNA reads TGTGCCAGCTCACCACTACAGGGTAGCAATCAGCCCCAGCATTTT. Amino acid sequence: CASSPLQGSNQPQHF. This rearrangement joins TRBV18 to TRBJ1-5, with D possibly matching TRBD1 (6 bases). The CDR3 has 15 amino acids. The V gene's germline CDR1 is KGHSH and CDR2 LQKENI. V gave up 1 base and J gave up 0 bases, with 7 bases separating them.